This TCR beta chain was obtained from a study of cytomegalovirus exposure and HLA in healthy donors. Study in general: The 120 validation repertoires matched the 500 to 750 first-cohort repertoires in platform, a later analysis reported.

Trimming took off 1 base at V and 11 bases at J, with 9 bases between the two ends. Germline V CDR1 and CDR2: SEHNR, FQNEAQ (reference sequence). The length of the CDR3 is 12 residues. General observations from the study: Overall, about 160 TCR beta chains were annotated as cytomegalovirus-associated. Under in vitro conditions, a few CMV-associated chains were confirmed as specific for CMV antigens. Usually a TCR sequence was rare, but some public TCRs were found in many donors.

This table comes from immunoSEQ multiplex PCR, and its TCRdb copy is limited to in-frame clones, with some not included. Seen here are 110,000 or so clones, over 65% observed once, and the top ten hold 2% to 2.5%. This clone was seen just once. The antigen remains unidentified. This chain uses TRBV7-9 with TRBJ1-5; D is possibly TRBD1 (5 bases). The source material was PBMCs. This sequence originates from a woman aged 30 to 39 in good health and CMV-seronegative. The CDR3 region has the DNA TGTGCCAGCAGCTTAGGGGAGGGGACCCAGCATTTT. Translating it yields CASSLGEGTQHF.